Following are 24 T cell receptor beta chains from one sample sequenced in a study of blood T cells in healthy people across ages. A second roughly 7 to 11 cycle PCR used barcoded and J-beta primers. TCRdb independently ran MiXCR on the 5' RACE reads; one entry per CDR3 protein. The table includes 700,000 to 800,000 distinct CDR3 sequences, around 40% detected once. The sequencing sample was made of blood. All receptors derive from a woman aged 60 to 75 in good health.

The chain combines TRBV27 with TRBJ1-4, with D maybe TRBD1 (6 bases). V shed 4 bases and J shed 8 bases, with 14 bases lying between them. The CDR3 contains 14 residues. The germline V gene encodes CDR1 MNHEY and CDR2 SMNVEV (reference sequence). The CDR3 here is CASSSQGFGEKLFF. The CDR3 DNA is TGTGCCAGCAGTTCACAGGGATTTGGGGAAAAACTGTTTTTT.

CDR3 DNA sequence: TGCAGCGTTGAGCTTTTCCAAGGCGGGGGGGCGGCTGGCTACACCTTC. Protein product: CSVELFQGGGAAGYTF. The rearrangement links TRBV29-1 to TRBJ1-2; D might be TRBD1 (6 bases). The V end lost 3 bases, the J end lost 7 bases, and 24 bases lay between the germline ends. This CDR3 comprises 16 residues. Germline CDR1 is SQVTM and CDR2 is ANQGSEA.

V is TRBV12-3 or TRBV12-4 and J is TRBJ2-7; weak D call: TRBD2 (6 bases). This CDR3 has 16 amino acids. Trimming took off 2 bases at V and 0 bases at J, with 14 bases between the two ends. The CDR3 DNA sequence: TGTGCCAGCAGTTTAATGGTCGGGACTGGCTCCTACGAGCAGTACTTC. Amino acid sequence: CASSLMVGTGSYEQYF.

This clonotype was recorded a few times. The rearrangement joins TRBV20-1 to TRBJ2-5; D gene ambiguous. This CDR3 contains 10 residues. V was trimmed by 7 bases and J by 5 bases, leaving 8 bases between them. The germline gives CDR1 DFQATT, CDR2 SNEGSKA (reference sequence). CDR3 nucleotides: TGCAGTGTTCATAGGGAGACCCAGTACTTC. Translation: CSVHRETQYF.

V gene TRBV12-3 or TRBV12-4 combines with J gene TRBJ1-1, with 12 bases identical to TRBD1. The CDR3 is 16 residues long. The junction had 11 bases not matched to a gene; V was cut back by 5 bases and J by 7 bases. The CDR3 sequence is CASSPHPGQGAIEAFF. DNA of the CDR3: TGTGCCAGCAGTCCACATCCGGGACAGGGGGCGATTGAAGCTTTCTTT.

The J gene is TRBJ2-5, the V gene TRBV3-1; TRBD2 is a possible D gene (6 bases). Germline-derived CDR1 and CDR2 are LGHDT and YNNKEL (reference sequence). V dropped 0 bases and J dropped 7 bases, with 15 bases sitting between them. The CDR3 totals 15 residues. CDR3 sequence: CASSQDSGPRGTQYF. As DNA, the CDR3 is TGTGCCAGCAGCCAAGATAGTGGGCCGCGGGGGACCCAGTACTTC.

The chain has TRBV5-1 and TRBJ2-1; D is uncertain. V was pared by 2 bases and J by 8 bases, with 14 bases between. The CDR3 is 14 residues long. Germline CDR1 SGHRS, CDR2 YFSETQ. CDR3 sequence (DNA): TGCGCCAGCAGCTTCGGCGTTACTGGGGATGAGCAGTTCTTC. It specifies CASSFGVTGDEQFF.

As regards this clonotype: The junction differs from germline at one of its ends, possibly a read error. The CDR3 nucleotides read TGTGCCAACAGCTTAGGTGGCGGGAGAACAGATACGCAGTATTTT. Its protein is CANSLGGGRTDTQYF. The chain combines TRBV7-9 with TRBJ2-3, with 7 bases lining up with TRBD2. The CDR3 length is 15 residues. From germline, CDR1 is SEHNR and CDR2 FQNEAQ (reference sequence). The full variable domain, completed using reference TRBV7-9 and TRBJ2-3, is DTGVSQNPRHKITKRGQNVTFRCDPISEHNRLYWYRQTLGQGPEFLTYFQNEAQLEKSRLLSDRFSAERPKGSFSTLEIQRTEQGDSAMYLCANSLGGGRTDTQYFGPGTRLTVL.

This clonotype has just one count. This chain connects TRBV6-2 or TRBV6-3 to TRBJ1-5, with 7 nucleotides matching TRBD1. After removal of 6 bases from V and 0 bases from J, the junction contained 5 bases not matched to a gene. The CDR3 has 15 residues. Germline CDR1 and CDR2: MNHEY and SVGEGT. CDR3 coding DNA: TGTGCCAGCAGCACAGGGGCCTATAGCAATCAGCCCCAGCATTTT. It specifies CASSTGAYSNQPQHF.

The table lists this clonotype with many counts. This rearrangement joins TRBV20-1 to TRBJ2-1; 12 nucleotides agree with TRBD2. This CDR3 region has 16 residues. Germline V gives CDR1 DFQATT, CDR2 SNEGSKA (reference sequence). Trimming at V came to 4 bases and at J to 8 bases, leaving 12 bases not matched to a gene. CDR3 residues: CSATAGTSGPKDEQFF. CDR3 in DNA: TGCAGTGCTACCGCCGGGACTAGCGGGCCTAAAGATGAGCAGTTCTTC.

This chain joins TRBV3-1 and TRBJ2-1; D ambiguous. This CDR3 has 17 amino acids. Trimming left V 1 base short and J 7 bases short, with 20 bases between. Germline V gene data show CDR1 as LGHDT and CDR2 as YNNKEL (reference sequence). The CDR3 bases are TGTGCCAGCAGCCAAGTGGGTAGGTGGGGTTCCAAGAATGAGCAGTTCTTC. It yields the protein CASSQVGRWGSKNEQFF.

CDR3 residues: CASSCRDAAPYEQYF. CDR3 nucleotide sequence: TGTGCCAGCAGCTGCCGGGACGCCGCCCCCTACGAGCAGTACTTC. The J gene is TRBJ2-7, the V gene TRBV7-9; D assignment may be TRBD1 or TRBD2 (5 bases each). Trimming pared 4 bases from V and 2 bases from J, leaving 15 bases between. The length of the CDR3 is 15 residues. Germline CDR1 SEHNR, CDR2 FQNEAQ (reference sequence).

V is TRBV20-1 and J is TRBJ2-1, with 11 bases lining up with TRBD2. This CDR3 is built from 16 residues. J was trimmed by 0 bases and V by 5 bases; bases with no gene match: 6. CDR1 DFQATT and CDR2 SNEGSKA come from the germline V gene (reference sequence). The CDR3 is CSAVPSGRLSYNEQFF. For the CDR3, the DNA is TGCAGTGCTGTTCCTAGCGGGAGGCTCTCCTACAATGAGCAGTTCTTC.

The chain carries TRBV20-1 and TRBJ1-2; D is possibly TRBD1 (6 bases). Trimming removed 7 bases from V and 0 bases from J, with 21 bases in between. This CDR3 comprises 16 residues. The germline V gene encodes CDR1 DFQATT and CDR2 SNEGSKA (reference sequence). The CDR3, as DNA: TGCAGTGAAAGTCTCCCGGGGGCCGGAGCTAACTATGGCTACACCTTC. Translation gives CSESLPGAGANYGYTF.

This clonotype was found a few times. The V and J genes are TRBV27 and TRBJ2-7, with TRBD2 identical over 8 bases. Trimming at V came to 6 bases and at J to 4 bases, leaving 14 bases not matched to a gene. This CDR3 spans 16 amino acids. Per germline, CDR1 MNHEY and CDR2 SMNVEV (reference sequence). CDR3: CASSPVAGPTHYEQYF. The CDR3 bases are TGTGCCAGCAGCCCGGTAGCGGGACCTACGCATTACGAGCAGTACTTC.

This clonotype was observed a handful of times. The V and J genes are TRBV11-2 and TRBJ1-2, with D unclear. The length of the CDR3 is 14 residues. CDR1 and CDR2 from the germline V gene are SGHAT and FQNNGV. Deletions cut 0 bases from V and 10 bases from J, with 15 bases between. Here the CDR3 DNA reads TGTGCCAGCAGCTTAGAGGTTAACATCGAGGCCTACACCTTC. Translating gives CASSLEVNIEAYTF. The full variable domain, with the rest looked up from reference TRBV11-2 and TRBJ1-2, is EAGVAQSPRYKIIEKRQSVAFWCNPISGHATLYWYQQILGQGPKLLIQFQNNGVVDDSQLPKDRFSAERLKGVDSTLKIQPAKLEDSAVYLCASSLEVNIEAYTFGSGTRLTVV.

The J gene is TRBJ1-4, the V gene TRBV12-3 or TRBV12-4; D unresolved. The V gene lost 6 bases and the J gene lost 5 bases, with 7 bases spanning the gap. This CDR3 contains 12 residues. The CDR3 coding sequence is TGTGCCAGCAGCTTCCTAAATGAAAAACTGTTTTTT. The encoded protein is CASSFLNEKLFF.

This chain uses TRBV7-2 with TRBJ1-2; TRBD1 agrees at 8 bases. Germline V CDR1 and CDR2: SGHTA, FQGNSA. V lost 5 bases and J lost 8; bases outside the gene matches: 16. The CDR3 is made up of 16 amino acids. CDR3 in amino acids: CASSPNQGAGGGGYTF. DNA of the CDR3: TGTGCCAGCAGCCCTAACCAGGGGGCGGGCGGAGGAGGCTACACCTTC.

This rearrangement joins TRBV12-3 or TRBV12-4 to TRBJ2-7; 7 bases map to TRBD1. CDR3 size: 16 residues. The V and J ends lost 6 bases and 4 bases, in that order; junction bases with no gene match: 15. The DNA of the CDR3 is TGTGCCAGCAGCCCAGGTCAGGGGGAGTCAGGGTACGAGCAGTACTTC. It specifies CASSPGQGESGYEQYF.

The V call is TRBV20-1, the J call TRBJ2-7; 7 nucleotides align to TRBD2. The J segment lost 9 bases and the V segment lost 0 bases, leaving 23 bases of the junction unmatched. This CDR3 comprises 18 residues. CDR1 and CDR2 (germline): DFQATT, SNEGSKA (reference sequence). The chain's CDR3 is CSARDPTGSGLGHAGQYF. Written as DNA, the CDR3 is TGCAGTGCTAGAGACCCAACTGGTTCCGGACTAGGTCATGCCGGGCAGTACTTC.

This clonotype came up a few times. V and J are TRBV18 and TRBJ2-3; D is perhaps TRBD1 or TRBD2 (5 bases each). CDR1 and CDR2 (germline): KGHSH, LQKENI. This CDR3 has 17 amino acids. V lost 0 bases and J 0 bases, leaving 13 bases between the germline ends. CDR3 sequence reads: CASSPPRGQPSTDTQYF. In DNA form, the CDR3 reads TGTGCCAGCTCACCACCTCGGGGCCAGCCTAGCACAGATACGCAGTATTTT. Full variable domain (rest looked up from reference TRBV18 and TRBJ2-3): NAGVMQNPRHLVRRRGQEARLRCSPMKGHSHVYWYRQLPEEGLKFMVYLQKENIIDESGMPKERFSAEFPKEGPSILRIQQVVRGDSAAYFCASSPPRGQPSTDTQYFGPGTRLTVL.

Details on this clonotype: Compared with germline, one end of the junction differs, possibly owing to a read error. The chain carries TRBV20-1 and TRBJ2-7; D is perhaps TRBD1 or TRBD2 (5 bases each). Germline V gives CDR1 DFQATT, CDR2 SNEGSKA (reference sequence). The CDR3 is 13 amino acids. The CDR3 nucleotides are TGCAGTGCTAGAAAGACGGGGCGCATCGAGCGGTACTTC. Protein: CSARKTGRIERYF.

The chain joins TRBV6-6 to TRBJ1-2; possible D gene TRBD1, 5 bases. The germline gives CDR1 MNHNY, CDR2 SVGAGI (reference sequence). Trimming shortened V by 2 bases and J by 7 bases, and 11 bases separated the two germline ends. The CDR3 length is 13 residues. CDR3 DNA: TGTGCCAGCAGTTACACGGGGGAGGGTGGCTACACCTTC. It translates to CASSYTGEGGYTF.

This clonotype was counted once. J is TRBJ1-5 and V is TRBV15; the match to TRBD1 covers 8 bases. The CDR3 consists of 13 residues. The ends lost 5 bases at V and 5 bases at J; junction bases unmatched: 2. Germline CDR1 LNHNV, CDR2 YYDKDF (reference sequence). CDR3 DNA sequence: TGTGCCACCAGCGGACAGGGCGATCAGCCCCAGCATTTT. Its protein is CATSGQGDQPQHF.